This TCR beta chain was obtained from a study of blood T cell repertoires in COVID-19. Sequencing used immunoSEQ multiplex PCR; TCRdb keeps in-frame clones, though not all of them. Of about 200,000 clones listed, about 82% were seen once; the top ten hold about 6%. This sequence originates from a man aged 35 to 55 with acute COVID-19. Material: PBMCs or T cells enriched from blood (not recorded which).

CDR3 amino acids: CAWSGGAGRTSGSSSYEQYF. CDR3 DNA sequence: TGTGCCTGGAGCGGGGGGGCAGGGAGGACTAGCGGGAGTTCCTCCTACGAGCAGTACTTC. The chain couples TRBV30 to TRBJ2-7; TRBD2 matches 13 bases. Germline V gene sequence: CDR1 GTSNPN, CDR2 SVGIG (reference sequence). There are 20 residues in the CDR3. V trimming: 3 bases; J trimming: 0 bases; junction bases outside the gene matches: 17.